The clone carrying this T cell receptor beta chain was recorded a few times. Its specificity is not known. This record comes from a study of identical twins. Points from the study as a whole: Abundant beta clonotypes from cord blood bore fewer insertions; memory repertoires lacked this pattern.

CDR3 length equals 17 residues. V gave up 1 base and J gave up 9 bases, with 22 bases separating them. Germline-derived CDR1 and CDR2 are MGHRA and YSYEKL. TCRdb processed the 5' RACE reads anew with MiXCR; each CDR3 protein has one entry. The sample consists of roughly 240,000 distinct CDR3 sequences, 6% to 8% of them appearing once. The sample also formed part of further work on yellow fever vaccine responses in identical twins. That paper adds: Vaccine-induced T cell responses in twins were reportedly observed to appear partly convergent, partly personalized.

This TCR was sampled from a young woman in good health. The chain recombines TRBV4-1 with TRBJ2-1, with D possibly TRBD2 on 5 matching bases. The sequencing input was CD8+ T cells sorted from blood. The CDR3 spells CASSQGPGSEILGEQFF. The DNA for the CDR3 is TGCGCCAGCAGCCAAGGTCCGGGATCAGAGATTTTGGGTGAGCAGTTCTTC.